This T cell receptor beta chain was profiled in a study of molecular identifiers for immune sequencing clone quantification. This clonotype was counted once. This could be a read error, since a much larger clone is one nucleotide away. The length of the CDR3 is 15 residues. CDR1 MNHNS and CDR2 SASEGT come from the germline V gene. Trimming left V 6 bases short and J 0 bases short, with 11 bases between. MiXCR was run by TCRdb on the PCR reads, yielding one entry per CDR3 protein. The profile shows about 68,000 distinct CDR3 sequences, about a sixth of them singletons. This receptor was identified in a human donor in good health. Some libraries in this study had Jurkat cell RNA spiked in. J is TRBJ2-2 and V is TRBV6-1, with a possible D match to TRBD1 (6 bases). Sample: naive CD8+ T cells from blood, with Jurkat cell RNA spiked in. The subset: FACS-sorted CD8+CD4-CCR7+CD45RA+ naive T cells. CDR3 nucleotides: TGTGCCAGCAGACTCGGGACATCGAACACCGGGGAGCTGTTTTTT. Translated, it gives CASRLGTSNTGELFF.